This TCR beta chain derives from a study of identical twins. Germline V gene sequence: CDR1 SGHRS, CDR2 YFSETQ. The length of the CDR3 is 13 residues. The ends were cut back, 5 bases at V and 1 base at J, with 6 bases in the middle. cDNA carried unique molecular identifiers, and a universal primer site was added by template switching. TCRdb reprocessed the 5' RACE reads via MiXCR and lists one record per CDR3 protein. The sample contains approximately 140,000 distinct CDR3 sequences, under 4.5% of which appear only once. Study observations and caveats: Twins' excess sharing was less marked for out-of-frame beta sequences.

This clonotype was seen many times. The antigen is unknown. Healthy Caucasians provided all donations. Sequencing input: memory T cells sorted from blood. The clonotype was recovered from a man between 18 and 29 years old in good health. The rearrangement uses TRBV5-1 and TRBJ2-2; no clear D. This CDR3 reads CASSGRNTGELFF. Here the CDR3 DNA reads TGCGCCAGCAGTGGACGGAACACCGGGGAGCTGTTTTTT.